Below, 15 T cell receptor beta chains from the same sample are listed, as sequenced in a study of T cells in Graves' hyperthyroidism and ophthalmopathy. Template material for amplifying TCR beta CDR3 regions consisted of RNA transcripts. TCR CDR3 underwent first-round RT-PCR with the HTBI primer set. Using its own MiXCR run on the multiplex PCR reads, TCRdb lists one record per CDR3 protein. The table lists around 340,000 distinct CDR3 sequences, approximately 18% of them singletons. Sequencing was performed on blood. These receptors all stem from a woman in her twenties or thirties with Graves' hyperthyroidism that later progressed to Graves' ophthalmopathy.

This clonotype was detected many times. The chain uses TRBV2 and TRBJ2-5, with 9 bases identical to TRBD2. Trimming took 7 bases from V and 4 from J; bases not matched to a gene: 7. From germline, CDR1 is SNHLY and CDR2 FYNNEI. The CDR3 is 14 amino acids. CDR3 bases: TGTGCCAGCAAGGAGGCTAGCGGGGTAGAGACCCAGTACTTC. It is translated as CASKEASGVETQYF.

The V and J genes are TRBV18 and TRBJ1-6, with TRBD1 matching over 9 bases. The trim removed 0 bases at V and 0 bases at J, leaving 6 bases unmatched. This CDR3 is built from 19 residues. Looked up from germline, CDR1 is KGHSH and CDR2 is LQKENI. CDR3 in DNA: TGTGCCAGCTCACCACCGCGGGGACAGGGCCGCTCCTATAATTCACCCCTCCACTTT. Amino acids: CASSPPRGQGRSYNSPLHF.

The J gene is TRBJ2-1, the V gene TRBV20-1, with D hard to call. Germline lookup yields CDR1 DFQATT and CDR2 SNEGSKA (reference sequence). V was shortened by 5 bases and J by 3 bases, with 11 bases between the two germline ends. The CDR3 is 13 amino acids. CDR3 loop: CSAGPPGYNEQFF. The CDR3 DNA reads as TGCAGTGCTGGACCGCCGGGCTACAATGAGCAGTTCTTC.

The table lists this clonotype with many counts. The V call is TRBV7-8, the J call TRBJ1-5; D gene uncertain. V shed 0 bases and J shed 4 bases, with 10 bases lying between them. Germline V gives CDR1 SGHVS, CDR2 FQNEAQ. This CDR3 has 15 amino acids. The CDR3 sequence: CASSLAYSRNQPQHF. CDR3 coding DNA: TGTGCCAGCAGCTTAGCTTACAGTCGGAATCAGCCCCAGCATTTT.

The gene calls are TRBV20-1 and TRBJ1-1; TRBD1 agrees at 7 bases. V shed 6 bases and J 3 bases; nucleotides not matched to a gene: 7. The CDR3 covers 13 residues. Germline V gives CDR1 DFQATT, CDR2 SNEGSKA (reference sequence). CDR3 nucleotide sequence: TGCAGTGCCCGCCCGACAGGGTACACTGAAGCTTTCTTT. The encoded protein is CSARPTGYTEAFF.

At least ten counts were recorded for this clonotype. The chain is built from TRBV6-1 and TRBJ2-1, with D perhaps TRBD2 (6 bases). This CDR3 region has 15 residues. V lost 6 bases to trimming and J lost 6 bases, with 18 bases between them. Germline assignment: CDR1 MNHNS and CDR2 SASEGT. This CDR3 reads CASRVGDFMGNEQFF. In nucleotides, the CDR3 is TGTGCCAGCAGAGTGGGGGACTTCATGGGCAATGAGCAGTTCTTC.

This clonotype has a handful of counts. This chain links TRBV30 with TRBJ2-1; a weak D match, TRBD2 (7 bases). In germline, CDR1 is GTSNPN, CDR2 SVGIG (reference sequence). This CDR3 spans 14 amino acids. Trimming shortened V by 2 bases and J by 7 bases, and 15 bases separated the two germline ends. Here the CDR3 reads CAWSNLADRNEQFF. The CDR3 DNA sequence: TGTGCCTGGAGTAATCTAGCGGACAGAAATGAGCAGTTCTTC. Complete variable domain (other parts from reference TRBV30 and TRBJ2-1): SQTIHQWPATLVQPVGSPLSLECTVEGTSNPNLYWYRQAAGRGLQLLFYSVGIGQISSEVPQNLSASRPQDRQFILSSKKLLLSDSGFYLCAWSNLADRNEQFFGPGTRLTVL.

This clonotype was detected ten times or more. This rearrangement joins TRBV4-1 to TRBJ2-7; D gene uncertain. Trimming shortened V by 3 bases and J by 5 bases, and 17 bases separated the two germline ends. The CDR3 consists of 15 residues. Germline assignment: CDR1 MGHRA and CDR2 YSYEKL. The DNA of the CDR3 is TGCGCCAGCAGCCACTTAGGACGAGATCTCCACGAGCAGTACTTC. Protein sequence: CASSHLGRDLHEQYF.

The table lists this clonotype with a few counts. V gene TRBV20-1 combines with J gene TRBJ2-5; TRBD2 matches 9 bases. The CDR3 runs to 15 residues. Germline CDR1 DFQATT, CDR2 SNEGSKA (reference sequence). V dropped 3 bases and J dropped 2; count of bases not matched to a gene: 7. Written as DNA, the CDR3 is TGCAGTGCTAGTCTTAGCGGGGGACGACAAGAGACCCAGTACTTC. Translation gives CSASLSGGRQETQYF.

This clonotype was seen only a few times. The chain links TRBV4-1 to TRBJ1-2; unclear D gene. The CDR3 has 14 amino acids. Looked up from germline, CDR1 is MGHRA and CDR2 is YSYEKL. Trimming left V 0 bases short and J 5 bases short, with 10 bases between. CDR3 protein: CASSQDRGLYGYTF. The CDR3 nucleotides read TGCGCCAGCAGCCAAGATCGCGGGTTGTATGGCTACACCTTC.

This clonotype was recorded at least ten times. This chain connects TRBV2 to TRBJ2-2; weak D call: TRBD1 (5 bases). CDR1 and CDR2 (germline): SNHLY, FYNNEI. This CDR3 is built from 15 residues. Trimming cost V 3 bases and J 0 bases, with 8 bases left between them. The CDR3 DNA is TGTGCCAGCAGTGAGTCCAGGGCGAACACCGGGGAGCTGTTTTTT. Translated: CASSESRANTGELFF.

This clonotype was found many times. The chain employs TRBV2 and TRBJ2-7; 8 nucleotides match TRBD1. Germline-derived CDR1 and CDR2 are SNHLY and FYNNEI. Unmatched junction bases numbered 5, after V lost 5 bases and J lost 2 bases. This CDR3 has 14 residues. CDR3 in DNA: TGTGCCAGCAGTAGGGACAGGCGTACCTACGAGCAGTACTTC. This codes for CASSRDRRTYEQYF.

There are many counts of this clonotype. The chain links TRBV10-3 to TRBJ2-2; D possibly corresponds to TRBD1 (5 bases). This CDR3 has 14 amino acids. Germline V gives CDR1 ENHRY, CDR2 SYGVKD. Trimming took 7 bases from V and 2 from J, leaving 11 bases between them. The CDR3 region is CAITPGLNTGELFF. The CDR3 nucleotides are TGTGCCATCACCCCAGGGCTTAACACCGGGGAGCTGTTTTTT.

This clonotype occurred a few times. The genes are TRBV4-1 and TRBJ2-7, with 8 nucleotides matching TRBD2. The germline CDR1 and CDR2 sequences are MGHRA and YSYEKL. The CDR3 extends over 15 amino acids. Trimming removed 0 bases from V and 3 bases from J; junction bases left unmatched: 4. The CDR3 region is CASSQDSSGSYEQYF. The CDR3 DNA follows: TGCGCCAGCAGCCAAGATTCGAGCGGGAGCTACGAGCAGTACTTC.

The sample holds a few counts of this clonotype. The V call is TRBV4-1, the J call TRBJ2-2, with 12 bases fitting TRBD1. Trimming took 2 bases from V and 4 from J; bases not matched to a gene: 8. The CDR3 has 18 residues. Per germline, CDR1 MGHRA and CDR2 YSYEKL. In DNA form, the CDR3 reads TGCGCCAGCAGCCAACTACCGGGACAGGGGGCGAGCACCGGGGAGCTGTTTTTT. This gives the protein CASSQLPGQGASTGELFF.